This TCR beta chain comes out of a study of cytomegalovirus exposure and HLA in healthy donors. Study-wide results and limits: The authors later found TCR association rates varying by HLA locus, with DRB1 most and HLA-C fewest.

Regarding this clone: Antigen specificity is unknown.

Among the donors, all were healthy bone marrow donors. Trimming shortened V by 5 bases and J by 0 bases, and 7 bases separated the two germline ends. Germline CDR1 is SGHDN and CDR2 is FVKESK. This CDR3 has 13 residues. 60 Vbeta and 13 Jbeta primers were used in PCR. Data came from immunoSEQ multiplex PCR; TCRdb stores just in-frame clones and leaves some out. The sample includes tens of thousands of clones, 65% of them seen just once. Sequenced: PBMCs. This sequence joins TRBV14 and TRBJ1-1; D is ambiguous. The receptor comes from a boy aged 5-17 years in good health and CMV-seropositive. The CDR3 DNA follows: TGTGCCAGCAGCGACCAGGTGAACACTGAAGCTTTCTTT. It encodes CASSDQVNTEAFF.